These 8 T cell receptor beta chains came from one sample sequenced in a study of shared clonotypes between healthy human individuals. The naive CD8 subset, CD45RO-negative cells positively selected for CCR7, excluded terminally differentiated effector memory CD45RA+ cells. Clones were read by immunoSEQ multiplex PCR, and TCRdb kept only the in-frame ones, dropping some. The sample yields roughly 570,000 clones, roughly 98% seen once. The sequencing sample was made of naive CD8+ T cells sorted from blood. The receptors come from a man aged 30 to 39 in good health.

This chain connects TRBV6-5 to TRBJ1-1; D is perhaps TRBD1 (6 bases). Germline V gene data show CDR1 as MNHEY and CDR2 as SVGAGI. Trimming took off 5 bases at V and 1 base at J, with 11 bases between the two ends. The CDR3 covers 14 residues. Written as DNA, the CDR3 is TGTGCCAGCAGTACCGTACAGGGGAACACTGAAGCTTTCTTT. Translated: CASSTVQGNTEAFF.

The chain uses TRBV6-1 and TRBJ2-7; no firm D call. This CDR3 region has 15 residues. The germline gives CDR1 MNHNS, CDR2 SASEGT. V lost 0 bases and J 0 bases, leaving 9 bases between the germline ends. The CDR3 nucleotides are TGTGCCAGCAGTGAAGCGCGGCTTCTCTCCTACGAGCAGTACTTC. Translated: CASSEARLLSYEQYF.

This chain connects TRBV4-3 to TRBJ2-7, with D perhaps TRBD2 (7 bases). CDR1 is LGHNA and CDR2 is YSLEER in the germline V gene. V dropped 3 bases and J dropped 0 bases, with 15 bases sitting between them. This CDR3 region has 16 residues. The CDR3 loop is CASSQEGGASSYEQYF. The CDR3 DNA reads TGCGCCAGCAGCCAGGAGGGGGGGGCTAGCTCCTACGAGCAGTACTTC.

The rearrangement links TRBV19 to TRBJ1-5; D gene unclear. Germline CDR1 and CDR2: LNHDA and SQIVND (reference sequence). V was cut by 6 bases and J by 7 bases, with 16 bases left in between. The length of the CDR3 is 14 residues. The CDR3 here is CASRPRVAGQPQHF. In DNA form, the CDR3 reads TGTGCCAGTAGGCCTAGGGTGGCGGGACAGCCCCAGCATTTT.

The V gene is TRBV13, the J gene TRBJ2-3; D gene uncertain. V was clipped by 0 bases and J by 0 bases, with 7 bases between them. This CDR3 is built from 15 residues. Germline V gene sequence: CDR1 PRHDT, CDR2 FYEKMQ (reference sequence). In DNA, the CDR3 is TGTGCCAGCAGCTTAGGTCATACTAGCACAGATACGCAGTATTTT. This encodes CASSLGHTSTDTQYF.

The chain links TRBV7-7 to TRBJ2-2, with TRBD1 matching over 8 bases. CDR1 is SSHAT and CDR2 is FNYEAQ in the germline V gene (reference sequence). The V gene end was trimmed by 1 base and the J gene end by 0 bases; junction bases not matched to a gene: 1. This CDR3 is built from 16 residues. The CDR3 DNA reads as TGTGCCAGCAGCTTAGGACAGGGGCCGAACACCGGGGAGCTGTTTTTT. This encodes CASSLGQGPNTGELFF.

The V gene is TRBV29-1, the J gene TRBJ2-3; maybe TRBD1 (6 bases). Trimming took off 0 bases at V and 5 bases at J, with 33 bases between the two ends. This CDR3 contains 21 residues. CDR1 SQVTM and CDR2 ANQGSEA come from the germline V gene. The CDR3 DNA sequence: TGCAGCGTTGAAGATCAGGGGATTCGGGACAAAAGATTTCTTGGTGGAGATACGCAGTATTTT. It specifies CSVEDQGIRDKRFLGGDTQYF.

The chain combines TRBV11-2 with TRBJ2-5; 13 bases map to TRBD2. This CDR3 spans 18 amino acids. CDR1 is SGHAT and CDR2 is FQNNGV in the germline V gene. V shed 2 bases, J shed 1 base, and the junction held 7 bases outside the gene matches. CDR3 sequence (DNA): TGTGCCAGCAGCTTACAACTAGCGGGAGGGCCGGGCCAAGAGACCCAGTACTTC. The encoded protein is CASSLQLAGGPGQETQYF.